This T cell receptor (beta chain) was sequenced in a study of T cells in localized non-small cell lung cancer. Only in-frame clones appear in the TCRdb table, and some are missing; sequencing was by immunoSEQ multiplex PCR. Of 55,000 to 75,000 clones listed, roughly nine tenths are singletons. Findings and caveats of the study: The greatest T cell clonality was found in uninvolved adjacent lung (higher than in tumor).

On this clone: Its cognate antigen is unknown.

Looked up from germline, CDR1 is MNHEY and CDR2 is SVGAGI. The CDR3 runs to 13 residues. Trimming removed 6 bases at V and 7 bases at J, with 15 bases between. The chain has TRBV6-5 and TRBJ1-1, with a tentative D call TRBD1 (6 bases). The receptor comes from a male donor at least 60 years old with stage III squamous cell lung carcinoma. The sequencing used peripheral blood, collected before any cancer treatment. The DNA for the CDR3 is TGTGCCAGCAGCGATTACAGGGTTGGTGAAGCTTTCTTT. Its translation: CASSDYRVGEAFF.